Listed below are T cell receptor beta chains from one sample, sequenced in a study of vaccination and CD4 T cells after COVID-19. Antigen specificity for these receptors is unknown. TCRdb re-analysed the PCR reads in MiXCR, keeping a single row per CDR3 protein. The data contain 15,000 to 20,000 distinct CDR3 sequences, 54% of them singletons. This material consisted of CD4+ T cells from blood, cultured in vitro, taken about 7 months after SARS-CoV-2 vaccination. The receptors originated from a human donor who had recovered from COVID-19. Both conserved end residues are part of each CDR3. A D gene is named only where the DNA matches it firmly. Part of the rows lack a size; the others show once, few, many or a class for expanded clones.

V	D	J	size	CDR3	DNA
TRBV19	NA	TRBJ2-3	NA	CASSSGTTQYF	TGTGCCAGTAGTAGCGGGACTACGCAGTATTTT
TRBV20-1	TRBD2	TRBJ2-3	NA	CSAPGLAGGARTDTQYF	TGCAGTGCTCCGGGACTAGCGGGGGGAGCTCGAACAGATACGCAGTATTTT
TRBV28	NA	TRBJ1-3	NA	CAGTDYSGNTIYF	TGTGCCGGGACGGATTACTCTGGAAACACCATATATTTT
TRBV7-2	NA	TRBJ1-3	NA	CASSLDRQSSDIYF	TGTGCCAGCAGCTTAGACAGACAGTCCTCCGACATATATTTT
TRBV5-6	NA	TRBJ2-7	NA	CASSLSGRVYEQYF	TGTGCCAGCAGCTTGTCGGGCAGGGTCTACGAGCAGTACTTC
TRBV15	NA	TRBJ1-6	NA	CATSRIRDPSRSPLHF	TGTGCCACCAGCAGGATCCGGGACCCAAGCAGGTCACCCCTCCACTTT
TRBV29-1	NA	TRBJ1-2	NA	CSVGKNNYGYTF	TGCAGCGTTGGAAAGAATAACTATGGCTACACCTTC
TRBV20-1	TRBD1	TRBJ2-7	NA	CSAERTGIDEQYF	TGCAGTGCTGAAAGGACAGGGATCGACGAGCAGTACTTC
TRBV7-2	TRBD1	TRBJ2-5	NA	CASSQNRGQIEYF	TGTGCCAGCAGCCAGAACAGGGGGCAGATAGAGTACTTC
TRBV5-1	NA	TRBJ2-5	NA	CASSLEWETQYF	TGCGCCAGCAGCTTGGAGTGGGAGACCCAGTACTTC
TRBV6-1	NA	TRBJ2-7	NA	CASRDSISSREQYF	TGTGCCAGCAGGGACAGCATAAGTTCGCGCGAGCAGTACTTC
TRBV6-1	NA	TRBJ1-2	few	CASSEYGGGGYTF	TGTGCCAGCAGTGAATACGGGGGCGGGGGCTACACCTTC
TRBV20-1	NA	TRBJ2-5	NA	CSARDPTPGTQYF	TGCAGTGCTAGAGATCCCACCCCTGGGACCCAGTACTTC
TRBV20-1	NA	TRBJ2-5	NA	CSATPGTGVQETQYF	TGCAGTGCTACGCCGGGAACCGGGGTCCAAGAGACCCAGTACTTC
TRBV12-3/TRBV12-4	NA	TRBJ1-2	NA	CASTRARYGYTF	TGTGCCAGCACTAGGGCTCGCTATGGCTACACCTTC
TRBV7-2	NA	TRBJ2-3	NA	CASSTGGDTQYF	TGTGCCAGCAGCACTGGGGGAGATACGCAGTATTTT
TRBV21-1	NA	TRBJ2-3	NA	CASSKGGLAGLTQYF	TGTGCCAGCAGCAAAGGCGGACTAGCGGGCCTTACGCAGTATTTT
TRBV20-1	TRBD1	TRBJ1-5	few	CSAWDRGSQPQHF	TGCAGTGCGTGGGACAGGGGTAGTCAGCCCCAGCATTTT
TRBV18	TRBD1	TRBJ2-5	few	CASSPPVGTEGTQYF	TGTGCCAGCTCACCACCGGTAGGGACAGAGGGGACCCAGTACTTC
TRBV27	TRBD2	TRBJ2-5	few	CASSYLGGRAQYF	TGTGCCAGCAGTTACCTCGGGGGGAGGGCCCAGTACTTC
TRBV5-4	TRBD2	TRBJ2-7	NA	CASRAGLADYEQYF	TGTGCCAGCAGGGCGGGACTAGCTGACTACGAGCAGTACTTC
TRBV19	TRBD1	TRBJ1-2	medium-sized	CASRGDRGLGGYTF	TGTGCCAGTAGGGGGGACAGGGGGCTCGGTGGCTACACCTTC
TRBV7-9	TRBD2	TRBJ2-2	NA	CACLGASGPSNTGELFF	TGTGCCTGCCTGGGGGCTAGCGGGCCATCGAACACCGGGGAGCTGTTTTTT
TRBV27	NA	TRBJ2-3	NA	CASSRMRDTQYF	TGTGCCAGCAGTCGGATGAGAGATACGCAGTATTTT
TRBV20-1	TRBD2	TRBJ2-5	few	CSAVAGGHPGTQYF	TGCAGTGCTGTAGCGGGAGGCCACCCGGGGACCCAGTACTTC
TRBV6-6	TRBD1	TRBJ2-1	few	CASSYPSTGRDEQFF	TGTGCCAGCAGTTACCCATCGACAGGGCGGGATGAGCAGTTCTTC
TRBV20-1	NA	TRBJ2-3	few	CSASGSADTQYF	TGCAGTGCTAGCGGGAGCGCAGATACGCAGTATTTT
TRBV7-2	TRBD2	TRBJ2-1	NA	CASSFGLAGNNEQFF	TGTGCCAGCAGCTTCGGACTAGCGGGGAACAATGAGCAGTTCTTC
TRBV2	NA	TRBJ2-5	NA	CASSEGRDQETQYF	TGTGCCAGCAGTGAGGGGAGAGACCAAGAGACCCAGTACTTC
TRBV7-9	TRBD2	TRBJ2-5	NA	CASSLSEAGGETQYF	TGTGCCAGCAGCTTATCTGAAGCGGGAGGCGAGACCCAGTACTTC
TRBV7-3	NA	TRBJ1-1	NA	CASSPQGVGSVNTEAFF	TGTGCCAGCAGCCCCCAAGGGGTGGGGTCGGTGAACACTGAAGCTTTCTTT
TRBV25-1	NA	TRBJ1-1	NA	CASSEFGSPSEAFF	TGTGCCAGCAGTGAATTTGGGTCCCCAAGTGAAGCTTTCTTT
TRBV19	NA	TRBJ1-2	NA	CATDTYYGYTF	TGTGCCACCGACACCTACTATGGCTACACCTTC
TRBV11-3	TRBD2	TRBJ2-5	NA	CASSFSLAGDETQYF	TGTGCCAGCAGCTTCTCTCTAGCGGGAGATGAGACCCAGTACTTC
TRBV11-3	NA	TRBJ1-1	NA	CASSSDGGHTEAFF	TGTGCCAGCAGCTCGGACGGTGGCCACACTGAAGCTTTCTTT